This T cell receptor (beta chain) was observed in a study of blood T cell repertoires in COVID-19. For the study at large: Specimens from acute and convalescent COVID-19 originated in the United States, Italy and Spain. Sources were T cells, B-cell-depleted T cells, or PBMCs; the material itself was cDNA or gDNA.

This clone occurred once. As processed by the authors: How many nucleated cells were present was estimated from reference gene primer amplification. TCRdb keeps only in-frame clones here, not all; method: immunoSEQ multiplex PCR. The DNA gave D and trimming, while V, J and clone size come from that table. Of 130,000 to 150,000 clones listed, more than 75% are singletons. The CDR3 spans 14 residues. Germline loops: CDR1 MDHEN, CDR2 SYDVKM. Trimming shortened V by 10 bases and J by 0 bases, and 15 bases separated the two germline ends. The chain has TRBV28 and TRBJ1-2; D not certain. This TCR was sampled from a woman in her thirties or forties with acute or convalescent COVID-19. The sample taken for sequencing was peripheral blood. The CDR3 reads CATLVARTNYGYTF. CDR3 DNA: TGTGCCACCTTGGTAGCCCGAACTAACTATGGCTACACCTTC.